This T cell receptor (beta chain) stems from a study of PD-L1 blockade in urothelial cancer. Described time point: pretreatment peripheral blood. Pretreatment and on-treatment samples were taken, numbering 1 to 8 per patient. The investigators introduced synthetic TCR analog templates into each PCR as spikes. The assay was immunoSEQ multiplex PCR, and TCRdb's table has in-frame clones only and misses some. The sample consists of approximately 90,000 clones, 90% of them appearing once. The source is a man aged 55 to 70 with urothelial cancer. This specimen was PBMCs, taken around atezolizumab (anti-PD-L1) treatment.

CDR3 coding DNA: TGTGCCAGCAGTCCAGGGAGGGTCGGCGAAAAACTGTTTTTT. Translating gives CASSPGRVGEKLFF. The chain employs TRBV7-2 and TRBJ1-4; D possibly corresponds to TRBD1 (5 bases). Trimming removed 6 bases from V and 8 bases from J, with 16 bases in between. Germline lookup yields CDR1 SGHTA and CDR2 FQGNSA. CDR3 length equals 14 residues.